These 8 T cell receptor delta chains share one sample of origin, sequenced in a study of gamma-delta chains in newborns, infants, children. TCRdb made new clone calls on the reads using CATT. The sample holds about 3,400 delta-chain clones, 0.25% to 0.3% seen once. Sequencing input: blood. Receptors originate from a child who was a newborn, infant or young child, either healthy, febrile or measles-vaccinated (not recorded which).

This clone was picked up a small number of times. TCRdb assigns this DNA the protein of a much larger clone, which departs from its translation at residue 15; this likely reflects a read error, and the protein shown comes from translating the DNA. This chain connects TRDV2 to TRDJ3; 12 nucleotides line up with TRDD3. Germline CDR1 GEAIGNYY, CDR2 EKD. The CDR3 contains 18 residues. CDR3 region: CACDKVLGDTWDTRRMFF. The DNA of the CDR3 is TGTGCCTGTGACAAAGTACTGGGGGATACCTGGGACACCCGACGGATGTTTTTC.

In this sample, this clone turned up a few times. This likely traces to a read error, being one base from a far larger clone. The chain uses TRDV2 and TRDJ2; 12 bases match TRDD3. The CDR3 contains 17 residues. Germline-derived CDR1 and CDR2 are GEAIGNYY and EKD. CDR3 region: CARDTLLGDTPTAQLFF. CDR3 sequence (DNA): TGTGCCCGTGACACCCTACTGGGGGATACACCCACAGCACAACTCTTCTTT.

By frequency in the sample, this clone is large. Other DNA sequences of this sample code for an identical CDR3. V is TRDV2 and J is TRDJ2; TRDD3 matches at 10 bases. CDR3 length: 18 amino acids. V gave up 3 bases and J gave up 0 bases; unmatched junction bases: 9. CDR1 is GEAIGNYY, CDR2 EKD, per germline. CDR3 region: CACDPLLGDFSLTAQLFF. Here the CDR3 DNA reads TGTGCCTGTGACCCCCTACTGGGGGATTTTTCTTTGACAGCACAACTCTTCTTT.

This clone has more than one count but fewer than ten. One end of the junction does not line up with germline, which may come from a read error. At the DNA level, this CDR3 is encoded by other sequences in the same sample as well. The genes are TRDV1 and TRDJ3, with D tentatively TRDD3 (6 bases). The germline V gene encodes CDR1 TSWWSYY and CDR2 QGS. The CDR3 has 24 amino acids. CDR3 nucleotides: TGCGCTCTTGGGGTCCTCCCCTTCTTCCAGAATTGGGGGTTAAGCTCCTGGGACACCCGACAGATGTTTTTC. Protein: CALGVLPFFQNWGLSSWDTRQMFF.

With respect to this clone: This probably arose from a read error, given a far larger clone one base away. Different DNA sequences within this sample yield the same CDR3. The chain couples TRDV2 to TRDJ3; perhaps TRDD3 as D (6 bases). The CDR3 covers 17 residues. Trimming pared 2 bases from V and 0 bases from J, leaving 10 bases between. Germline V gene data show CDR1 as GEAIGNYY and CDR2 as EKD. CDR3 residues: CACDILGDSWDTRQMFF. The CDR3 DNA reads as TGTGCCTGTGACATACTGGGAGACTCCTGGGACACCCGACAGATGTTTTTC.

Details on this clone: For this DNA, TCRdb reports the protein of a much larger clone, which diverges at residue 19, most likely from a read error; the protein presented here is translated directly from the DNA. The J gene is TRDJ3, the V gene TRDV2, with 11 bases aligning to TRDD3. Germline values: CDR1 GEAIGNYY, CDR2 EKD. The length of the CDR3 is 21 residues. The CDR3 reads CACDTVNGGYGTSWDTRQTFF. The CDR3 bases are TGTGCCTGTGACACCGTGAATGGGGGATACGGAACGTCCTGGGACACCCGACAGACGTTTTTC.

A few counts support this clone. TCRdb shows a much larger clone's protein in place of this DNA's translation, and the two differ at residue 10, likely through a read error; the protein shown is translated from the DNA. V is TRDV2 and J is TRDJ1; D not resolved. The germline V gene has CDR1 GEAIGNYY and CDR2 EKD. CDR3 length equals 13 residues. CDR3 in DNA: TGTGCCTGTGACTTTATAAGGGGCGATGAACTCATCTTT. Its protein product is CACDFIRGDELIF.

As regards this clone: This DNA's translation and the protein TCRdb lists, from a much larger clone, do not match at residue 13, likely due to a read error; the protein shown is translated from the DNA. V usage is TRDV2 and J usage is TRDJ3; 11 bases fit TRDD3. The germline CDR1 and CDR2 sequences are GEAIGNYY and EKD. V gave up 3 bases and J gave up 3 bases; unmatched junction bases: 15. The CDR3 contains 21 residues. In DNA form, the CDR3 reads TGTGCCTGTGACTCGGCTGGGGGATACTCACCTAGCTTCTGGGACACCCGACAGATGTTTTTC. This codes for CACDSAGGYSPSFWDTRQMFF.